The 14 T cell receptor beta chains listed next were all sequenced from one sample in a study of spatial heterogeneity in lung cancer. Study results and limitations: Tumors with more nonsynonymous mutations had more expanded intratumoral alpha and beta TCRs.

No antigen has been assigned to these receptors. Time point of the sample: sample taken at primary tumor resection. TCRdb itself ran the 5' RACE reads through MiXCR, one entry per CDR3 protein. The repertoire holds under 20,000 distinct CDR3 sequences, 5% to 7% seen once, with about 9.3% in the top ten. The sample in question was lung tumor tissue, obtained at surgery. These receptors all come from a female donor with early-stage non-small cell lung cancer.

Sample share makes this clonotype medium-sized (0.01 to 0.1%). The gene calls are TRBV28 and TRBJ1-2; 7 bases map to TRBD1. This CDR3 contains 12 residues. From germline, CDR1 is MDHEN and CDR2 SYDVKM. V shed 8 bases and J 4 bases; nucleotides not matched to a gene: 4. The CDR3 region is CASSGTVYGYTF. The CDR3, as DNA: TGTGCCAGCTCCGGGACAGTCTATGGCTACACCTTC.

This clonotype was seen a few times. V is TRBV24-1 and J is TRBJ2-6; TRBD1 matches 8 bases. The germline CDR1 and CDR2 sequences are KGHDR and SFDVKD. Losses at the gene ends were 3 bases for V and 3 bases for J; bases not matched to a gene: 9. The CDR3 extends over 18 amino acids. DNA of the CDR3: TGTGCCACCAGTGATCCGACGCAGGGGGCGCGTGGGGCCAACGTCCTGACTTTC. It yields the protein CATSDPTQGARGANVLTF.

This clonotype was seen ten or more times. CDR3 loop: CASSLERNTEAFF. The CDR3 DNA is TGCGCCAGCAGCTTGGAACGGAACACTGAAGCTTTCTTT. The rearrangement uses TRBV5-1 and TRBJ1-1; D gene ambiguous. Germline CDR1 reads SGHRS; CDR2 reads YFSETQ. The CDR3 is 13 residues long. V was trimmed by 0 bases and J by 1 base, leaving 4 bases between them. The full variable domain, its missing parts supplied by reference TRBV5-1 and TRBJ1-1, is KAGVTQTPRYLIKTRGQQVTLSCSPISGHRSVSWYQQTPGQGLQFLFEYFSETQRNKGNFPGRFSGRQFSNSRSEMNVSTLELGDSALYLCASSLERNTEAFFGQGTRLTVV.

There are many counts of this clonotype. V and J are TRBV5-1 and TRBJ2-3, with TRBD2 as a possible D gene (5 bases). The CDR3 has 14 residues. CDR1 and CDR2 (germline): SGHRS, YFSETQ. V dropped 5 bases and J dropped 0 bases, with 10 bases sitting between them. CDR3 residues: CASRLWESTDTQYF. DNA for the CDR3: TGCGCCAGCAGGTTGTGGGAGAGCACAGATACGCAGTATTTT.

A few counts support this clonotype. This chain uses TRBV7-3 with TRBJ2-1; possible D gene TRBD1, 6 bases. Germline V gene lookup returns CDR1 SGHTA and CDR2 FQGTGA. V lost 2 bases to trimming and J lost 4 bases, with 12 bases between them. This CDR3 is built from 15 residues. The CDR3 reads CASSLSGGPYNEQFF. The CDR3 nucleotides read TGTGCCAGCAGCTTATCTGGGGGCCCATACAATGAGCAGTTCTTC. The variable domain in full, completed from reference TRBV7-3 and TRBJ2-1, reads GAGVSQTPSNKVTEKGKYVELRCDPISGHTALYWYRQSLGQGPEFLIYFQGTGAADDSGLPNDRFFAVRPEGSVSTLKIQRTERGDSAVYLCASSLSGGPYNEQFFGPGTRLTVL.

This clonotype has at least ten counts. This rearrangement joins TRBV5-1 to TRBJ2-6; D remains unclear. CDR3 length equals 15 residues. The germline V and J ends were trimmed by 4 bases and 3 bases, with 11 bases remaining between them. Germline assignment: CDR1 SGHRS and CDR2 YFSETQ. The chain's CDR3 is CASSQNSLGANVLTF. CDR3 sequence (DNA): TGCGCCAGCAGCCAAAACTCCCTTGGGGCCAACGTCCTGACTTTC.

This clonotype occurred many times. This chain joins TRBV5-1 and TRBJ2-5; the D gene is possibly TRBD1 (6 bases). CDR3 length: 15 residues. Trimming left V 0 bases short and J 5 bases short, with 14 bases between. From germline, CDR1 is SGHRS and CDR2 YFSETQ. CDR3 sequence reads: CASSLEGLRGETQYF. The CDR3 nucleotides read TGCGCCAGCAGCTTGGAGGGCCTTAGGGGGGAGACCCAGTACTTC.

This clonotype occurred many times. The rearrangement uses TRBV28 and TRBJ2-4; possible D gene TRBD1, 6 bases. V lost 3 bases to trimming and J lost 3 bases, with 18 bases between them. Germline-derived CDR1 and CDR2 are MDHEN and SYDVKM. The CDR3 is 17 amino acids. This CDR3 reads CASSFARGGAVKNIQYF. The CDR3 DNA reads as TGTGCCAGCAGTTTCGCCAGGGGTGGGGCAGTCAAAAACATTCAGTACTTC. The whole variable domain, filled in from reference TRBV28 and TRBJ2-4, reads DVKVTQSSRYLVKRTGEKVFLECVQDMDHENMFWYRQDPGLGLRLIYFSYDVKMKEKGDIPEGYSVSREKKERFSLILESASTNQTSMYLCASSFARGGAVKNIQYFGAGTRLSVL.

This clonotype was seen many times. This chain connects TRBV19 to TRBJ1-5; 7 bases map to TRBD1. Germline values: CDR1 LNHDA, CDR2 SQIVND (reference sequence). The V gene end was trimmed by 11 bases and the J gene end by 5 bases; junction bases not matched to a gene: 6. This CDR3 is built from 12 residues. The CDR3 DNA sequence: TGTGCCGGAAGGACAGGTGATCAGCCCCAGCATTTT. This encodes CAGRTGDQPQHF.

The DNA for the CDR3 is TGTGCCAGCAGCTTAGGGGGCAGGGGTCGACTAGCTGAAGCTTTCTTT. Translating gives CASSLGGRGRLAEAFF. The V gene is TRBV7-8, the J gene TRBJ1-1, with a weak D call TRBD1 (6 bases). With 1 base removed from V and 6 bases from J, the gap between germline ends came to 18 bases. The length of the CDR3 is 16 residues. CDR1 and CDR2 (germline): SGHVS, FQNEAQ.

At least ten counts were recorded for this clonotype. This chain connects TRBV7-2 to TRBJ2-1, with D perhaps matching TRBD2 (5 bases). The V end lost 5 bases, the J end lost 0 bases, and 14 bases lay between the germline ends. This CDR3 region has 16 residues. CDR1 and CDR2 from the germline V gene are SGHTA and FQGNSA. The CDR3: CASSPSLASSYNEQFF. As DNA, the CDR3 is TGTGCCAGCAGCCCATCCTTAGCGAGCTCCTACAATGAGCAGTTCTTC.

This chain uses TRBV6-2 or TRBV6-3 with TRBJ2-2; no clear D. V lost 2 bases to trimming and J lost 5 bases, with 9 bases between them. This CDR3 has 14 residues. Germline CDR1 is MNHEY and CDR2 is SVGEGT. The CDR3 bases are TGTGCCAGCAGTTACGCTCGGCGGACCGGGGAGCTGTTTTTT. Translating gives CASSYARRTGELFF.

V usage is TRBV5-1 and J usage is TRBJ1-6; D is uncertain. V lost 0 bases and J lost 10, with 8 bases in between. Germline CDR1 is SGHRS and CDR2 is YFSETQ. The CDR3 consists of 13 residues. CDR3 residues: CASSLDSGSPLHF. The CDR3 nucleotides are TGCGCCAGCAGCTTGGATTCTGGCTCACCCCTCCACTTT.

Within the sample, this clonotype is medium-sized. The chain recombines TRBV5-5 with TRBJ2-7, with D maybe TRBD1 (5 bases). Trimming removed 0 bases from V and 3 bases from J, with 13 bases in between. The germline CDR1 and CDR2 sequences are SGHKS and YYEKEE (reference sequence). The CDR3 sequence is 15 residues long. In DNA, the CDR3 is TGTGCCAGCAGCTTGGTGCCCCAGGGTCGCTACGAGCAGTACTTC. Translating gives CASSLVPQGRYEQYF.